A selection of T cell receptor beta chains follows, all from one sample in a study of OX40 agonist ivuxolimab in advanced cancers. Clones were read by immunoSEQ multiplex PCR, and TCRdb kept only the in-frame ones, dropping some. The sample lists approximately 80,000 clones; roughly 88% were seen once. Sequencing used CD4+ or CD8+ T cells sorted from blood, obtained in a trial of the OX40 agonist ivuxolimab. These receptors all stem from an adult with an advanced solid tumor such as melanoma, head and neck, liver or kidney cancer. CDR3s include the opening cysteine and the closing phenylalanine or tryptophan. A D gene is named only where the DNA matches it firmly. Clone size is shown for a subset of rows, as once, few, many or a class of expanded clone.

>TRBJ2-2|.|.|TRBV18
TGTGCCAGCTCACCAAGTCAGTCACGGACCGGGGAGCTGTTTTTT
CASSPSQSRTGELFF
>TRBJ2-7|.|.|TRBV2
TGTGCCAGCACCCGTCTCCCCAGCTCCTACGAGCAGTACTTC
CASTRLPSSYEQYF
>TRBJ2-6|.|.|TRBV19
TGTGCCAGTAGTGTAACGGCAGGCGAGTTTTCTGGGGCCAACGTCCTGACTTTC
CASSVTAGEFSGANVLTF
>TRBJ2-3|.|.|TRBV28
TGTGCCAGCAGTAGATGGGCAGGGGGGGCAGATACGCAGTATTTT
CASSRWAGGADTQYF
>TRBJ2-1|TRBD1|.|TRBV4-1
TGCGCCAGCAGCCAAGGACAGGGCTATGAGCAGTTCTTC
CASSQGQGYEQFF
>TRBJ1-1|.|.|TRBV21-1
TGTGCCAGCAGCTCAAAAACCCGGACAGGGGGCTGTGGGGCTTTCTTT
CASSSKTRTGGCGAFF
>TRBJ2-7|.|.|TRBV27
TGTGCCAGCAGGAGCACTCTCTACGAGCAGTACTTC
CASRSTLYEQYF
>TRBJ2-7|.|.|TRBV6-1
TGTGCCAGCAGGACGTGGGGGGAGTCCTACGAGCAGTACTTC
CASRTWGESYEQYF
>TRBJ2-3|.|.|TRBV27
TGTGCCAGCAGATCGGACGGAAGCACAGATACGCAGTATTTT
CASRSDGSTDTQYF
>TRBJ1-5|.|.|TRBV7-2
TGTGCCAGCAGCTTAGATAGGGGTAGCAATCAGCCCCAGCATTTT
CASSLDRGSNQPQHF
>TRBJ2-7|.|once|TRBV6-1
TGTGCCTTTGACAGCCTCCTAAGGGAGCAGTACTTC
CAFDSLLREQYF
>TRBJ2-1|TRBD1|few|TRBV10-3
TGTGCCACCCGACGAGGACAGGGGGCATCGAATGAGCAGTTCTTC
CATRRGQGASNEQFF
>TRBJ2-7|TRBD2|.|TRBV7-9
TGTGCCAGCAGCTTAGAGTTAGCGGGTGCCTCCTACGAGCAGTACTTC
CASSLELAGASYEQYF
>TRBJ2-3|.|.|TRBV5-1
TGCGCCAGCAGCCCAACAGGATTAGATACGCAGTATTTT
CASSPTGLDTQYF
>TRBJ2-2|TRBD2|.|TRBV6-1
TGTGCCAGCCGTGCACTAGCGGGAGGGGCGAACACCGGGGAGCTGTTTTTT
CASRALAGGANTGELFF
>TRBJ2-7|TRBD2|.|TRBV5-4
TGTGCCAGCAGTCGATTGACTAGCGGCTCCTACGAGCAGTACTTC
CASSRLTSGSYEQYF
>TRBJ1-1|.|.|TRBV9
TGTGCCAGCAGCGTCACTCTGGGTGAAGTTGGTGAAGCTTTCTTT
CASSVTLGEVGEAFF
>TRBJ2-7|.|.|TRBV18
TGTGCCAGCTCACCATATTTGGGACACGAGCAGTACTTC
CASSPYLGHEQYF
>TRBJ1-5|.|.|TRBV6-5
TGTGCCAGCAGTTACAGTGGGACGACCAATCAGCCCCAGCATTTT
CASSYSGTTNQPQHF
>TRBJ1-1|.|.|TRBV6-5
TGTGCCAGCAGTTTTACCCAAGGGCCGGATGAAGCTTTCTTT
CASSFTQGPDEAFF
>TRBJ2-1|TRBD2|once|TRBV2
TGTGCCAGCAGTTATGGACTAGCGGGAGCAAATGAGCAGTTCTTC
CASSYGLAGANEQFF
>TRBJ2-1|.|.|TRBV4-3
TGCGCCAGCAGCCGAACTAGCCCCTCGACTGAAGAGCAGTTCTTC
CASSRTSPSTEEQFF
>TRBJ1-4|.|.|TRBV28
TGTGCCAGCAGTTTTGCGTTTGGGGAACTACCTAATGAAAAACTGTTTTTT
CASSFAFGELPNEKLFF
>TRBJ1-1|.|.|TRBV29-1
TGCAGCGCTGGACAGCTGCTTTATAAGGCTTTCTTT
CSAGQLLYKAFF
>TRBJ2-1|TRBD2|once|TRBV15
TGTGCCACCAGCACCCCACTTAGCGGGAGATACAATGAGCAGTTCTTC
CATSTPLSGRYNEQFF
>TRBJ2-2|.|.|TRBV5-1
TGCGCCAGCAAGCTAAGGGGAGACACCGGGGAGCTGTTTTTT
CASKLRGDTGELFF